Presented here are 9 T cell receptor beta chains from one specimen sequenced in a study of T cell changes during pregnancy in multiple sclerosis. Here immunoSEQ multiplex PCR was the method, and the copy in TCRdb shows in-frame clones only, minus some. This table holds some 85,000 clones, just under 95% found once. This sample comprised peripheral blood, obtained in the third trimester of pregnancy. These receptors originate from a female donor with multiple sclerosis, enrolled in a pregnancy study.

The chain carries TRBV27 and TRBJ2-5, with 11 nucleotides matching TRBD2. The CDR3 has 17 residues. Germline loops: CDR1 MNHEY, CDR2 SMNVEV (reference sequence). The trim removed 3 bases at V and 5 bases at J, leaving 11 bases unmatched. CDR3 residues: CASSLRATSGMWETQYF. In DNA, the CDR3 is TGTGCCAGCAGTTTGCGGGCGACTAGCGGGATGTGGGAGACCCAGTACTTC.

The CDR3 DNA is TGTGCCAGCAGCGTGGGACTAGCGGTTTATACAGATACGCAGTATTTT. Translation gives CASSVGLAVYTDTQYF. The chain employs TRBV9 and TRBJ2-3; 11 bases are shared with TRBD2. Germline assignment: CDR1 SGDLS and CDR2 YYNGEE. There are 16 residues in the CDR3. Trimming took 2 bases from V and 3 from J; bases not matched to a gene: 5.

The rearrangement joins TRBV7-6 to TRBJ2-1, with 7 bases identical to TRBD1. Germline CDR1 and CDR2: SGHVS and FNYEAQ. The V and J ends lost 5 bases and 5 bases, in that order; junction bases with no gene match: 6. The CDR3 is made up of 14 amino acids. The CDR3 spells CASSPWGQNNEQFF. DNA of the CDR3: TGTGCCAGCAGCCCATGGGGACAGAACAATGAGCAGTTCTTC.

The chain joins TRBV7-3 to TRBJ2-3; D uncertain. Germline CDR1 is SGHTA and CDR2 is FQGTGA. This CDR3 comprises 14 residues. V gave up 5 bases and J gave up 4 bases, with 13 bases separating them. CDR3 in DNA: TGTGCCAGCAGCCTCATGAGTTCCCCAGATACGCAGTATTTT. Amino acid sequence: CASSLMSSPDTQYF.

This chain joins TRBV29-1 and TRBJ2-5, with TRBD1 identical over 7 bases. Unmatched junction bases numbered 10, after V lost 7 bases and J lost 5 bases. There are 13 residues in the CDR3. Germline V gives CDR1 SQVTM, CDR2 ANQGSEA. CDR3: CSAALGGAETQYF. In nucleotides, the CDR3 is TGCAGCGCAGCCCTAGGGGGCGCGGAGACCCAGTACTTC.

The V and J genes are TRBV4-1 and TRBJ2-1, with unresolved D. V was clipped by 0 bases and J by 4 bases, with 7 bases between them. The length of the CDR3 is 14 residues. Looked up from germline, CDR1 is MGHRA and CDR2 is YSYEKL. The CDR3 spells CASSQDGGYNEQFF. CDR3 nucleotides: TGCGCCAGCAGCCAAGATGGCGGTTACAATGAGCAGTTCTTC.

The chain links TRBV5-1 to TRBJ2-1; 11 bases fit TRBD2. The CDR3 extends over 16 amino acids. The germline CDR1 and CDR2 sequences are SGHRS and YFSETQ. The V gene end was trimmed by 4 bases and the J gene end by 0 bases; junction bases not matched to a gene: 3. CDR3 in DNA: TGCGCCAGCAGCCCAACTAGCGGGAGCTCCTACAATGAGCAGTTCTTC. Translated: CASSPTSGSSYNEQFF.

V gene TRBV10-3 combines with J gene TRBJ2-3; 10 bases match TRBD2. The CDR3 totals 14 residues. The germline CDR1 and CDR2 sequences are ENHRY and SYGVKD. The ends lost 3 bases at V and 4 bases at J; junction bases unmatched: 1. The chain's CDR3 is CAISDSGRADTQYF. CDR3 sequence (DNA): TGTGCCATCAGTGACAGCGGGAGGGCAGATACGCAGTATTTT.

This clone was seen once. The V call is TRBV6-5, the J call TRBJ2-7; maybe TRBD2 (5 bases). There are 14 residues in the CDR3. V gave up 5 bases and J gave up 2 bases, with 13 bases separating them. From germline, CDR1 is MNHEY and CDR2 SVGAGI. The CDR3 DNA sequence: TGTGCCAGCAGTGCGACGGGGTCCCCCTACGAGCAGTACTTC. Translated, it gives CASSATGSPYEQYF.